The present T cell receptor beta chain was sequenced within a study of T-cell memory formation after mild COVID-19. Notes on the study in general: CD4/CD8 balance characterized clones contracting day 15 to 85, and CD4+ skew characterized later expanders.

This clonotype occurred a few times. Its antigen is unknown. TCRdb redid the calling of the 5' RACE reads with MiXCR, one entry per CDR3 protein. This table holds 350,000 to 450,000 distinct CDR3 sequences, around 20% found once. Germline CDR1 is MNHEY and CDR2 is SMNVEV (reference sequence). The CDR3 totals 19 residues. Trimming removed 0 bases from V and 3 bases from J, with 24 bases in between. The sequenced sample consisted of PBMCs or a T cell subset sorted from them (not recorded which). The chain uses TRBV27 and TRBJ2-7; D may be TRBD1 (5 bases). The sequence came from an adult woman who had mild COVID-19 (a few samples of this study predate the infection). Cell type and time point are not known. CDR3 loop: CASSLSGLGPKQRNYEQYF. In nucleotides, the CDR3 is TGTGCCAGCAGTTTATCAGGATTGGGGCCAAAACAGAGGAACTACGAGCAGTACTTC.